The next 5 T cell receptor beta chains were all read from a single sample in a study of shared clonotypes between healthy human individuals. Profiling relied on immunoSEQ multiplex PCR, and the TCRdb table lists in-frame clones only, not all of them. The sample records roughly 500,000 clones, roughly 95% being singletons. Source material: naive CD4+ T cells sorted from blood. The sample's subset: CD45RA+ positively selected. The source of these receptors is a woman aged 25 to 45 in good health.

V usage is TRBV19 and J usage is TRBJ1-1; the D gene is possibly TRBD1 (5 bases). CDR1 is LNHDA, CDR2 SQIVND, per germline (reference sequence). The CDR3 sequence is 14 residues long. V gave up 3 bases and J gave up 11 bases, with 19 bases separating them. In DNA form, the CDR3 reads TGTGCCAGTAGTATCCGGACAAAGGTGTTCGAGGCTTTCTTT. As protein: CASSIRTKVFEAFF.

V is TRBV28 and J is TRBJ2-7; 8 nucleotides match TRBD1. Looked up from germline, CDR1 is MDHEN and CDR2 is SYDVKM. CDR3 length: 14 amino acids. V gave up 6 bases and J gave up 3 bases; unmatched junction bases: 7. CDR3 sequence reads: CASSTPQGVYEQYF. Written as DNA, the CDR3 is TGTGCCAGCAGCACTCCACAGGGGGTCTACGAGCAGTACTTC.

CDR3 nucleotides: TGTGCCAGTAAAACTGGCCCGGGACCCGGAAACTACGAGCAGTACTTC. This sequence encodes CASKTGPGPGNYEQYF. The V gene is TRBV19, the J gene TRBJ2-5; either TRBD1 or TRBD2 may supply D (5 bases each). The J call may be wrong; the DNA end is better matched by TRBJ2-7. Germline values: CDR1 LNHDA, CDR2 SQIVND (reference sequence). This CDR3 comprises 16 residues.

The chain combines TRBV5-6 with TRBJ2-2, with 8 bases matching TRBD2. The CDR3 extends over 16 amino acids. The ends lost 4 bases at V and 0 bases at J; junction bases unmatched: 5. Germline loops: CDR1 SGHDT, CDR2 YYEEEE. The CDR3 spells CASSGTTSANTGELFF. DNA for the CDR3: TGTGCCAGCAGCGGGACGACTAGCGCGAACACCGGGGAGCTGTTTTTT.

The V gene is TRBV4-1, the J gene TRBJ1-1; D is possibly TRBD1 (6 bases). The CDR3 totals 14 residues. The V gene lost 1 base and the J gene lost 4 bases, with 10 bases spanning the gap. Germline CDR1 is MGHRA and CDR2 is YSYEKL. The CDR3 DNA reads as TGCGCCAGCAGCCAAGTGAGGGGGAGCACTGAAGCTTTCTTT. This codes for CASSQVRGSTEAFF.